One T cell receptor (beta chain) is described in this entry. The antigen is unknown. The data are from a study of cytomegalovirus exposure and HLA in healthy donors. Study results and limitations: Most TCR sequences were uncommon, yet certain public TCRs appeared in many donors. Being productive about 90% or about 30% of the time was typical of most TCR beta V segments in an earlier analysis.

The PCR was carried out with 60 Vbeta primers and 13 Jbeta primers. Method: immunoSEQ multiplex PCR; TCRdb's copy keeps in-frame clones and lacks some. The sample includes around 150,000 clones, 70% to 90% seen only once; the top ten take approximately 2%. V lost 0 bases and J lost 7, with 11 bases in between. The CDR3 spans 14 residues. Germline CDR1 is SGHRS and CDR2 is YFSETQ. Sequencing was done on a sample of PBMCs. The receptor's source is a woman between 18 and 29 years old in good health and CMV-seronegative. The J gene is TRBJ2-1, the V gene TRBV5-1, with D possibly being TRBD1 (5 bases). The CDR3 DNA reads as TGCGCCAGCAGCTTGGCCGCAGGGTCAAATGAGCAGTTCTTC. Encoded protein: CASSLAAGSNEQFF.